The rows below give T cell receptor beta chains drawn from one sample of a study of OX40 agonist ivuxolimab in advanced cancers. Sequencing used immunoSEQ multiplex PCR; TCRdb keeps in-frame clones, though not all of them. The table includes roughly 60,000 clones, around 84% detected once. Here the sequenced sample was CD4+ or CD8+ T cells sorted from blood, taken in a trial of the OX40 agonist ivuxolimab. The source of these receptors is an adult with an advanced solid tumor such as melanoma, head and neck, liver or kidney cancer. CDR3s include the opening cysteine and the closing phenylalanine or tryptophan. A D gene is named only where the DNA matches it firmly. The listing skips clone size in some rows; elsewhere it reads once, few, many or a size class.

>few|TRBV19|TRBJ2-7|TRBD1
CASSKNRGSPEQYF
TGTGCCAGTAGCAAGAACAGGGGGTCGCCCGAGCAGTACTTC
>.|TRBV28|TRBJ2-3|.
CASSLWRDSTDTQYF
TGTGCCAGCAGTTTATGGAGGGATAGCACAGATACGCAGTATTTT
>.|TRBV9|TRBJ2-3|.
CASSVGAAPRDTQYF
TGTGCCAGCAGCGTAGGGGCAGCCCCTAGGGATACGCAGTATTTT
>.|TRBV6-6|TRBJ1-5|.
CASTRGWSDSNQPQHF
TGTGCCAGCACCCGTGGATGGAGTGATAGCAATCAGCCCCAGCATTTT
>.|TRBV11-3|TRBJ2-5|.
CASSLSTVGQETQYF
TGTGCCAGCAGCTTAAGTACTGTCGGTCAAGAGACCCAGTACTTC
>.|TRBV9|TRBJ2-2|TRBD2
CASSGAGVITGELFF
TGTGCCAGCAGTGGGGCGGGAGTAATAACCGGGGAGCTGTTTTTT
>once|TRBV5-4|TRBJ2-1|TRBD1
CASRSVGGAYNEQFF
TGTGCCAGCAGGAGCGTAGGGGGCGCCTACAATGAGCAGTTCTTC
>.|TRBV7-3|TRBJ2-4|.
CASSLNLGPKNIQYF
TGTGCCAGCAGCTTAAATCTGGGCCCCAAAAACATTCAGTACTTC
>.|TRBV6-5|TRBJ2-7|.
CASKMTGWSYEQYF
TGTGCCAGCAAAATGACGGGATGGTCCTACGAGCAGTACTTC
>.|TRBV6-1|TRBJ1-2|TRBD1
CASSEGGRGLFGYTF
TGTGCCAGCAGTGAAGGGGGGAGGGGGCTCTTTGGCTACACCTTC
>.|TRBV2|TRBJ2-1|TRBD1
CASALRQGAAYEQFF
TGTGCCAGCGCCCTTAGACAGGGGGCCGCGTATGAGCAGTTCTTC
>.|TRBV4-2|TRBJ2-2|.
CASSLGLQTGELFF
TGTGCCAGCAGCCTTGGACTTCAGACCGGGGAGCTGTTTTTT
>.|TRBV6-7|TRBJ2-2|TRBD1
CASSRWTGTANTGELFF
TGTGCCAGCAGCCGGTGGACGGGGACAGCGAACACCGGGGAGCTGTTTTTT
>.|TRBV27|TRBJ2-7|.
CASSSTRSIDEQYF
TGTGCCAGCAGTTCGACTAGAAGTATAGACGAGCAGTACTTC
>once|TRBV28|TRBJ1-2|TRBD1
CASRETGTFGYTF
TGTGCCAGCAGAGAGACAGGGACATTTGGCTACACCTTC
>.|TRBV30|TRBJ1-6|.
CAWSVRGGGLNSPLHF
TGTGCCTGGAGTGTACGCGGGGGCGGCCTCAATTCACCCCTCCACTTT
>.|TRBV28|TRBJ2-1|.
CASSLLGQRNEQFF
TGTGCCAGCAGTCTCCTAGGACAGCGCAATGAGCAGTTCTTC
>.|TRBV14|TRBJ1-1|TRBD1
CASSLSPGQGRTEAFF
TGTGCCAGCAGCCTTAGTCCGGGACAGGGACGAACTGAAGCTTTCTTT
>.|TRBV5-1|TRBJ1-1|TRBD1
CASSLGAGGGTEAFF
TGCGCCAGCAGCTTGGGGGCAGGGGGAGGGACTGAAGCTTTCTTT
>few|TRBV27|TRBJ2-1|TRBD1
CASMGQGSYNEQFF
TGTGCCAGCATGGGACAGGGGTCCTACAATGAGCAGTTCTTC
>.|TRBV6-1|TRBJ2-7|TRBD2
CASSELAGGKYEQYF
TGTGCCAGCAGTGAGCTAGCGGGAGGGAAATACGAGCAGTACTTC
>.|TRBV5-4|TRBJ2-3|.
CASSRAGPTADTQYF
TGTGCCAGCAGCCGTGCGGGACCGACGGCAGATACGCAGTATTTT
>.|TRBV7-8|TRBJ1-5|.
CASSLVVGGNQPQHF
TGTGCCAGCAGCTTAGTTGTTGGCGGAAATCAGCCCCAGCATTTT
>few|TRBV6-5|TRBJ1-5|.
CASSYSGQPQHF
TGTGCCAGCAGTTACTCAGGCCAGCCCCAGCATTTT
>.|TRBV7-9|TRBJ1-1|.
CATLPLGGPKDTEAFF
TGTGCCACCCTACCCCTCGGGGGGCCAAAGGACACTGAAGCTTTCTTT
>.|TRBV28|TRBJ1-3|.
CASSSPYNGNTIYF
TGTGCCAGCAGTTCCCCCTATAACGGAAACACCATATATTTT
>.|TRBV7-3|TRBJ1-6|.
CASSLTGGYNSPLHF
TGTGCCAGCAGCTTAACCGGGGGTTATAATTCACCCCTCCACTTT
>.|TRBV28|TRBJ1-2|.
CASSLYYGYTF
TGTGCCAGCAGTTTATACTATGGCTACACCTTC
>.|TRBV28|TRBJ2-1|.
CASTSGLARFYNEQFF
TGTGCCAGCACCTCGGGGCTAGCGCGGTTCTACAATGAGCAGTTCTTC
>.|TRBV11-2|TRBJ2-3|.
CASSLSRGWGKNTDTQYF
TGTGCCAGCAGCTTATCGCGGGGTTGGGGGAAAAACACAGATACGCAGTATTTT
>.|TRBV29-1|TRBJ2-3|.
CSVEDQSEGLTDTQYF
TGCAGCGTTGAAGATCAGTCGGAGGGCTTAACAGATACGCAGTATTTT
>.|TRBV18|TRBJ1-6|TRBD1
CASSQQGHSPLHF
TGTGCCAGCTCACAACAGGGGCATTCACCCCTCCACTTT
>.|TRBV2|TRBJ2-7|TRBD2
CASSSTSGSSYEQYF
TGTGCCAGCAGTTCCACTAGCGGGAGCTCCTACGAGCAGTACTTC
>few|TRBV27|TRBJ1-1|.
CASSPRLTPGRDANTEAFF
TGTGCCAGCAGTCCTCGACTTACTCCGGGACGGGACGCGAACACTGAAGCTTTCTTT
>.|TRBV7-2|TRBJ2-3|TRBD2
CASSLRVAGLGDTQYF
TGTGCCAGCAGCTTACGGGTAGCGGGGTTAGGAGATACGCAGTATTTT
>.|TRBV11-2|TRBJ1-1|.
CASSLGGGMNTEAFF
TGTGCCAGCAGCTTAGGGGGGGGTATGAACACTGAAGCTTTCTTT
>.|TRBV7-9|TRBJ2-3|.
CASSPQTGRPTDTQYF
TGTGCCAGCAGCCCCCAGACAGGTAGACCCACAGATACGCAGTATTTT
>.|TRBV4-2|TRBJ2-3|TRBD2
CASSQHSTSGGASDTQYF
TGTGCCAGCAGCCAACACTCGACTAGCGGGGGGGCCTCAGATACGCAGTATTTT